One TCR beta chain is described in this entry. Its antigen remains unknown. The CDR3 spans 17 residues. The data stem from a study of shared clonotypes between healthy human individuals. The study's findings and limits: With few donors, the genetic and exposure-history diversity represented was limited.

Produced via immunoSEQ multiplex PCR; TCRdb's table is partial and in-frame only. The sample yields 2 million to 2.5 million clones, 85% to 95% seen once. The naive CD8 subset, CD45RO-negative cells positively selected for CCR7, excluded terminally differentiated effector memory CD45RA+ cells. The chain has TRBV21-1 and TRBJ2-7; the table names TRBD2, a call not compared with the DNA. TRBV21-1 is a known pseudogene. Sequencing was performed on naive CD8+ T cells from PBMCs. The source of this sequence is a man aged 18 to 29 in good health. Some clones in this sample may be carry-over from other donors' samples. Here the CDR3 reads CASSKTRTSGSRYEQYF. CDR3 coding DNA: TGTGCCAGCAGCAAAACCCGGACTAGCGGGAGCAGGTACGAGCAGTACTTC.